These 20 T cell receptor beta chains originate from one sample sequenced in a study of immune evolution from preneoplasia to lung adenocarcinoma. The data were produced by immunoSEQ multiplex PCR, yet TCRdb's version contains in-frame clones alone and is incomplete. Among around 4,400 clones, approximately 79% were seen once, and the ten largest hold under 8%. The sequenced sample was FFPE minimally invasive lung adenocarcinoma tissue. The receptor source for this set is a person aged 45-69 years with lung adenocarcinoma.

This chain connects TRBV30 to TRBJ2-2; 8 nucleotides agree with TRBD2. The germline V gene encodes CDR1 GTSNPN and CDR2 SVGIG (reference sequence). The CDR3 loop spans 16 amino acids. The V and J ends lost 2 bases and 0 bases, in that order; junction bases with no gene match: 5. The CDR3 here is CAWSPPSGSNTGELFF. Written as DNA, the CDR3 is TGTGCCTGGAGTCCCCCTAGCGGGTCGAACACCGGGGAGCTGTTTTTT.

The CDR3 region has the DNA TGTGCCAGCAGTCCGGATCCGGGACTAAGTTCTAAGGGGGATACGCAGTATTTT. Translated: CASSPDPGLSSKGDTQYF. This rearrangement joins TRBV2 to TRBJ2-3, with 7 bases matching TRBD2. The CDR3 extends over 18 amino acids. CDR1 and CDR2 (germline): SNHLY, FYNNEI. V shed 5 bases, J shed 6 bases, and the junction held 20 bases outside the gene matches.

This clone came up once. J is TRBJ2-7 and V is TRBV4-2; D perhaps matches TRBD2 (6 bases). This CDR3 spans 14 amino acids. CDR1 is LGHNA and CDR2 is YNFKEQ in the germline V gene. Trimming cost V 3 bases and J 2 bases, with 11 bases left between them. CDR3 in DNA: TGTGCCAGCAGCCAGGAGGAGGGGCCCTACGAGCAGTACTTC. It specifies CASSQEEGPYEQYF.

The DNA for the CDR3 is TGTGCCTGGGCCCATGCGGACCCAAGGACTAGCGGCTACCTAAACTCCTACGAGCAGTACTTC. Its protein is CAWAHADPRTSGYLNSYEQYF. The chain joins TRBV30 to TRBJ2-7; 10 bases are shared with TRBD2. V dropped 5 bases and J dropped 0; count of bases not matched to a gene: 25. Per germline, CDR1 GTSNPN and CDR2 SVGIG (reference sequence). CDR3 length equals 21 residues. Full variable domain (rest looked up from reference TRBV30 and TRBJ2-7): SQTIHQWPATLVQPVGSPLSLECTVEGTSNPNLYWYRQAAGRGLQLLFYSVGIGQISSEVPQNLSASRPQDRQFILSSKKLLLSDSGFYLCAWAHADPRTSGYLNSYEQYFGPGTRLTVT.

This rearrangement joins TRBV4-3 to TRBJ1-1; D remains ambiguous. The CDR3 loop spans 15 amino acids. V dropped 0 bases and J dropped 5 bases, with 13 bases sitting between them. Looked up from germline, CDR1 is LGHNA and CDR2 is YSLEER. The CDR3 loop is CASSQDREASTEAFF. The CDR3 DNA follows: TGCGCCAGCAGCCAAGATCGGGAGGCCAGTACTGAAGCTTTCTTT.

The V gene is TRBV6-5, the J gene TRBJ2-5; D is unresolved. Per the germline V gene, CDR1 is MNHEY and CDR2 is SVGAGI. The CDR3 has 13 residues. The germline V and J ends were trimmed by 7 bases and 2 bases, with 11 bases remaining between them. CDR3 in DNA: TGTGCCAGCACACAAGCGCCTCAAGAGACCCAGTACTTC. Protein: CASTQAPQETQYF.

V is TRBV28 and J is TRBJ2-7; no firm D call. Germline assignment: CDR1 MDHEN and CDR2 SYDVKM. The CDR3 is 13 amino acids. V lost 2 bases and J 5 bases, leaving 10 bases between the germline ends. The CDR3 nucleotides are TGTGCCAGCAGTTTAGGGTCCCTGGACGAGCAGTACTTC. Translating gives CASSLGSLDEQYF.

This clone has just a few counts. The chain employs TRBV6-1 and TRBJ1-4; 8 bases align to TRBD1. The CDR3 loop spans 14 amino acids. J was trimmed by 7 bases and V by 4 bases; bases with no gene match: 5. Looked up from germline, CDR1 is MNHNS and CDR2 is SASEGT. The CDR3 DNA reads TGTGCCAGCAGTGGGACAGGGAGGGGTGAAAAACTGTTTTTT. Protein: CASSGTGRGEKLFF.

V and J are TRBV28 and TRBJ2-5; D is possibly TRBD2 (5 bases). The CDR3 is 13 residues long. With 3 bases removed from V and 5 bases from J, the gap between germline ends came to 10 bases. Looked up from germline, CDR1 is MDHEN and CDR2 is SYDVKM. The CDR3 spells CASSFEGLETQYF. Here the CDR3 DNA reads TGTGCCAGCAGTTTTGAGGGATTGGAGACCCAGTACTTC.

The rearrangement uses TRBV6-6 and TRBJ2-7, with D maybe TRBD2 (6 bases). Trimming cost V 0 bases and J 3 bases, with 12 bases left between them. This CDR3 has 15 amino acids. Germline V gives CDR1 MNHNY, CDR2 SVGAGI (reference sequence). The CDR3 loop is CASSYSGTASYEQYF. In DNA, the CDR3 is TGTGCCAGCAGTTACTCTGGGACTGCAAGCTACGAGCAGTACTTC.

The V and J genes are TRBV4-2 and TRBJ2-5, with 10 bases matching TRBD1. With V trimmed by 0 bases and J by 11 bases, 9 bases remained unmatched. Germline loops: CDR1 LGHNA, CDR2 YNFKEQ. The CDR3 runs to 15 residues. The CDR3 loop is CASSQEGTGAGEQYF. The DNA for the CDR3 is TGTGCCAGCAGCCAAGAAGGGACAGGGGCAGGGGAGCAGTACTTC.

This rearrangement joins TRBV30 to TRBJ1-4, with 9 bases fitting TRBD1. The CDR3 has 12 amino acids. The germline V gene encodes CDR1 GTSNPN and CDR2 SVGIG (reference sequence). The CDR3 DNA follows: TGTGCGACGGACAGGGGAAATGAAAAACTGTTTTTT. Translation gives CATDRGNEKLFF.

The chain uses TRBV6-6 and TRBJ2-1, with 9 bases that match TRBD2. Trimming cost V 7 bases and J 7 bases; bases outside gene matches: 14. From germline, CDR1 is MNHNY and CDR2 SVGAGI (reference sequence). The CDR3 length is 16 residues. The CDR3: CASIPQSSGTVNEQFF. CDR3 bases: TGTGCCAGCATTCCACAATCTAGCGGGACAGTTAATGAGCAGTTCTTC.

CDR3 sequence reads: CATLVGGSTDTQYF. CDR3 DNA sequence: TGTGCCACTCTGGTAGGGGGGAGCACAGATACGCAGTATTTT. The chain combines TRBV10-3 with TRBJ2-3; D is tentatively TRBD1 or TRBD2 (6 bases each). Trimming pared 10 bases from V and 0 bases from J, leaving 14 bases between. CDR1 and CDR2 from the germline V gene are ENHRY and SYGVKD. The CDR3 has 14 residues.

This chain uses TRBV6-9 with TRBJ2-5, with D possibly TRBD1 on 6 matching bases. The length of the CDR3 is 14 residues. Per germline, CDR1 MNHGY and CDR2 SVAAGI. Trimming removed 4 bases at V and 5 bases at J, with 14 bases between. DNA for the CDR3: TGTGCCAGCAGTTTACAGGGAGAGGAGGAGACCCAGTACTTC. This encodes CASSLQGEEETQYF.

The V call is TRBV7-8, the J call TRBJ2-7; 8 bases line up with TRBD2. Germline trimming cut 7 bases from V and 4 bases from J; bases unmatched to any gene: 9. Looked up from germline, CDR1 is SGHVS and CDR2 is FQNEAQ. The CDR3 is 14 residues long. CDR3 amino acids: CASTFGGGPYEQYF. The CDR3 nucleotides are TGTGCCAGCACCTTCGGGGGGGGGCCATACGAGCAGTACTTC.

V usage is TRBV9 and J usage is TRBJ1-2, with TRBD1 identical over 10 bases. V was pared by 6 bases and J by 6 bases, with 5 bases of the junction left unmatched. Germline V CDR1 and CDR2: SGDLS, YYNGEE. This CDR3 has 13 residues. CDR3: CASMGQGKDGYTF. The CDR3 DNA is TGTGCCAGCATGGGACAGGGGAAGGATGGCTACACCTTC.

The CDR3 loop is CASSLGAASEAFF. In DNA, the CDR3 is TGTGCCAGCAGCTTAGGAGCCGCATCTGAAGCTTTCTTT. This chain connects TRBV11-3 to TRBJ1-1; D unresolved. The CDR3 is 13 amino acids. Germline values: CDR1 SGHNT, CDR2 YENEEA. V shed 1 base and J shed 6 bases, with 9 bases lying between them.

The chain recombines TRBV10-3 with TRBJ2-2; TRBD2 is a possible D gene (6 bases). The V end lost 3 bases, the J end lost 2 bases, and 25 bases lay between the germline ends. CDR1 and CDR2 (germline): ENHRY, SYGVKD. The CDR3 runs to 20 residues. The CDR3 region has the DNA TGTGCCATCAGTGATCAGGTGGGGGACTCCCGGGCGCACAACACCGGGGAGCTGTTTTTT. As protein: CAISDQVGDSRAHNTGELFF.

This chain joins TRBV18 and TRBJ1-4; possibly TRBD1 for D (6 bases). Germline assignment: CDR1 KGHSH and CDR2 LQKENI. The CDR3 runs 13 residues. V lost 6 bases and J 4 bases, leaving 9 bases between the germline ends. CDR3 in DNA: TGTGCCAGCTCCGGGACAAATAATGAAAAACTGTTTTTT. Protein sequence: CASSGTNNEKLFF.